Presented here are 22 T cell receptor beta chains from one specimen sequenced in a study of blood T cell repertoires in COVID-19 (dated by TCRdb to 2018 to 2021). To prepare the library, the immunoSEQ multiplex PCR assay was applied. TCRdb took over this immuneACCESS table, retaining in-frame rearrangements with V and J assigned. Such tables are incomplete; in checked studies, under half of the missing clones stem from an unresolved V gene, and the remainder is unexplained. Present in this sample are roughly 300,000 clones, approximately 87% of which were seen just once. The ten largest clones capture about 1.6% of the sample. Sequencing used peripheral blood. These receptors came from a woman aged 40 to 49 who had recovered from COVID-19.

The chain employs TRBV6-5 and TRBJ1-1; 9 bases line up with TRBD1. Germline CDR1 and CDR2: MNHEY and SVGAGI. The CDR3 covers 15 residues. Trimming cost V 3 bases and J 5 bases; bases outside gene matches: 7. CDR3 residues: CASSYTPDRGTEAFF. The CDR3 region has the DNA TGTGCCAGCAGTTATACGCCGGACAGGGGAACTGAAGCTTTCTTT.

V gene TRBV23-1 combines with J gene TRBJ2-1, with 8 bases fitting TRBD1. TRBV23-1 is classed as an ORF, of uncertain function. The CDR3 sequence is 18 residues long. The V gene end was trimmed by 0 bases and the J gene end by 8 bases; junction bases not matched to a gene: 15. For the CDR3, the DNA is TGCGCCAGCAGTCAATCTGGTCGTGGGTTCAGGGGGCCTGATGAGCAGTTCTTC. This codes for CASSQSGRGFRGPDEQFF.

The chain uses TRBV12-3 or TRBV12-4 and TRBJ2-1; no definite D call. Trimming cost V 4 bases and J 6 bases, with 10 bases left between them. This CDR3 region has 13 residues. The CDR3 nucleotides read TGTGCCAGCAGTTCCCTATTCCCCAATGAGCAGTTCTTC. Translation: CASSSLFPNEQFF.

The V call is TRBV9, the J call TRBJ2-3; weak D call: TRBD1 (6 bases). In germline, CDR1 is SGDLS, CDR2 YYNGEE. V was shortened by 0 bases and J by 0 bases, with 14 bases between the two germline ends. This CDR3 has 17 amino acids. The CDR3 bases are TGTGCCAGCAGCGTAGCTAGGGGGTCAGCTAGCACAGATACGCAGTATTTT. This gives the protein CASSVARGSASTDTQYF.

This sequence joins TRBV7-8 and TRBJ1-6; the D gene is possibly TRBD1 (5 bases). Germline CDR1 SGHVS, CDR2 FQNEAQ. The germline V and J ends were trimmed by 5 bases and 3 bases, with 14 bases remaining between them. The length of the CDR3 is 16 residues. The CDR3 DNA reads TGTGCCAGCAGCCCGAGACAGATCAACTATAATTCACCCCTCCACTTT. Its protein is CASSPRQINYNSPLHF.

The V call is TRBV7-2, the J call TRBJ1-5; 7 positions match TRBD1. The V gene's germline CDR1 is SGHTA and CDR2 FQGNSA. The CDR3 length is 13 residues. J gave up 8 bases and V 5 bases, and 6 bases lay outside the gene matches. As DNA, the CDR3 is TGTGCCAGCAGCCCGGACAGGCTCAAGCCCCAGCATTTT. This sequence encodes CASSPDRLKPQHF.

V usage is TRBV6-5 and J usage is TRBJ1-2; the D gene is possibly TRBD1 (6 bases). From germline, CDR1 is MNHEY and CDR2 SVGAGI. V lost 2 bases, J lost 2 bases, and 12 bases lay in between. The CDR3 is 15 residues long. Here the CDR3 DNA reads TGTGCCAGCAGTTACCCTACAGGGAAGAACTATGGCTACACCTTC. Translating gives CASSYPTGKNYGYTF.

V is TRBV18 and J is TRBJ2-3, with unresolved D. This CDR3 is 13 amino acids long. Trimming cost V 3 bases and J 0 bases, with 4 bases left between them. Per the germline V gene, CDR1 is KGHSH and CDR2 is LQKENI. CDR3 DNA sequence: TGTGCCAGCTCACCCCCGAGCACAGATACGCAGTATTTT. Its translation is CASSPPSTDTQYF.

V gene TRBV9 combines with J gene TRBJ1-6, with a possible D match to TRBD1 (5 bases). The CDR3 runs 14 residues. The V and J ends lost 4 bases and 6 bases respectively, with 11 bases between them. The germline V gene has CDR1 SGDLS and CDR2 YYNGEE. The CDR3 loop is CASSPGGGNSPLHF. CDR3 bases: TGTGCCAGCAGCCCCGGGGGAGGTAATTCACCCCTCCACTTT. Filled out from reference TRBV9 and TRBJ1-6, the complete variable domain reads DSGVTQTPKHLITATGQRVTLRCSPRSGDLSVYWYQQSLDQGLQFLIQYYNGEERAKGNILERFSAQQFPDLHSELNLSSLELGDSALYFCASSPGGGNSPLHFGNGTRLTVT.

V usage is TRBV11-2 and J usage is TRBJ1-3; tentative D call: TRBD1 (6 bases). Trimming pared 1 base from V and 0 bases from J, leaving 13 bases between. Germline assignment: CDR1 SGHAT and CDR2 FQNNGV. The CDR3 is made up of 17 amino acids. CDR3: CASSLALGQNSGNTIYF. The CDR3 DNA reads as TGTGCCAGCAGCTTAGCCCTAGGACAGAACTCTGGAAACACCATATATTTT. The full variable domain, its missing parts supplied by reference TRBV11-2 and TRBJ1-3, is EAGVAQSPRYKIIEKRQSVAFWCNPISGHATLYWYQQILGQGPKLLIQFQNNGVVDDSQLPKDRFSAERLKGVDSTLKIQPAKLEDSAVYLCASSLALGQNSGNTIYFGEGSWLTVV.

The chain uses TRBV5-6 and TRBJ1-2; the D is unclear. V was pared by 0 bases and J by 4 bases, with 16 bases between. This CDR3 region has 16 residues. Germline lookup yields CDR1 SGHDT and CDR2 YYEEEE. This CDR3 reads CASSLEAAPILYGYTF. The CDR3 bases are TGTGCCAGCAGCTTGGAGGCGGCCCCCATCCTCTATGGCTACACCTTC. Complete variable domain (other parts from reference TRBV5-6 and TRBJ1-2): DAGVTQSPTHLIKTRGQQVTLRCSPKSGHDTVSWYQQALGQGPQFIFQYYEEEERQRGNFPDRFSGHQFPNYSSELNVNALLLGDSALYLCASSLEAAPILYGYTFGSGTRLTVV.

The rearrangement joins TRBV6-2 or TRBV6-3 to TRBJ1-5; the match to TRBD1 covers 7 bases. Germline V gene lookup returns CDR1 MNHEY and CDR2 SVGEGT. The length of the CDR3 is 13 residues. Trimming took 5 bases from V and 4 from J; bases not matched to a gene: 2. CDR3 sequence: CASSLQGNQPQHF. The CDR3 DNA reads TGTGCCAGCAGTCTACAGGGGAATCAGCCCCAGCATTTT.

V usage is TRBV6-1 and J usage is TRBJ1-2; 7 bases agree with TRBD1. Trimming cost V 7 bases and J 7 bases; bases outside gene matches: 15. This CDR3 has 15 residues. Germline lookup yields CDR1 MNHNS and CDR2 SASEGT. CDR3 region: CASTRQGKSGLGYTF. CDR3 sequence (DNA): TGTGCCAGCACACGACAGGGAAAATCGGGCCTTGGCTACACCTTC.

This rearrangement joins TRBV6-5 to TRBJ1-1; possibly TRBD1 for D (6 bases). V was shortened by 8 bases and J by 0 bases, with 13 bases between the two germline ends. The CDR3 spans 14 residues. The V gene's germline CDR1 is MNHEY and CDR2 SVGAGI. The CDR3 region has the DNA TGTGCCAGCGGCTATACAGGGATGAACACTGAAGCTTTCTTT. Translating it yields CASGYTGMNTEAFF.

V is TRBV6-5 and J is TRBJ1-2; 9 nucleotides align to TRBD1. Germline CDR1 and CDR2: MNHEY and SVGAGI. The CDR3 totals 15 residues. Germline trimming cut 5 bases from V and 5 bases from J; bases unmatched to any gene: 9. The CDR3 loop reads CASSPGTGNRYGYTF. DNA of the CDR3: TGTGCCAGCAGTCCCGGGACAGGGAATAGGTATGGCTACACCTTC.

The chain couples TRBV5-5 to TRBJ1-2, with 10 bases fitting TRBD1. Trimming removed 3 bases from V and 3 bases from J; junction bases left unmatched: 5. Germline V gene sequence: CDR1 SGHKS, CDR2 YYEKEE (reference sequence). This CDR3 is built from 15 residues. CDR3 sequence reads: CASSSGTGDDYGYTF. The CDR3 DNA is TGTGCCAGCAGCTCCGGGACAGGGGATGACTATGGCTACACCTTC.

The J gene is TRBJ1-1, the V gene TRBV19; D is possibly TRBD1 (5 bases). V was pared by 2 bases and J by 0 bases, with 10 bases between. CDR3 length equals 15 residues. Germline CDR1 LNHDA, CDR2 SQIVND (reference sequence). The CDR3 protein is CASSIYPGLNTEAFF. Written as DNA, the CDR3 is TGTGCCAGTAGTATATATCCAGGGCTGAACACTGAAGCTTTCTTT.

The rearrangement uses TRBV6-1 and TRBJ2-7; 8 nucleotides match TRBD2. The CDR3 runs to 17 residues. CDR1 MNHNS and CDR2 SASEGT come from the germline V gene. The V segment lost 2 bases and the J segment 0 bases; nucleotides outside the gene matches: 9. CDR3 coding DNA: TGTGCCAGCAGTGAAATGGGCGGACTAGCTAGCTCCTACGAGCAGTACTTC. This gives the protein CASSEMGGLASSYEQYF.

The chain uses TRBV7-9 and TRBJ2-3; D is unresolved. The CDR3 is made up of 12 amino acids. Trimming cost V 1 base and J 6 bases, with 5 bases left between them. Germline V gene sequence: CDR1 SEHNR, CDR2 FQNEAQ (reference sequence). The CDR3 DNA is TGTGCCAGCAGCTTAGTCGTTGATACGCAGTATTTT. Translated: CASSLVVDTQYF. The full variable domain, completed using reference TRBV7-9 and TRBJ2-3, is DTGVSQNPRHKITKRGQNVTFRCDPISEHNRLYWYRQTLGQGPEFLTYFQNEAQLEKSRLLSDRFSAERPKGSFSTLEIQRTEQGDSAMYLCASSLVVDTQYFGPGTRLTVL.

Here the CDR3 reads CASSLVGGPGETQYF. The CDR3 DNA is TGTGCCAGCAGCTTGGTAGGGGGCCCAGGGGAGACCCAGTACTTC. The V call is TRBV7-6, the J call TRBJ2-5; 7 nucleotides agree with TRBD1. Germline loops: CDR1 SGHVS, CDR2 FNYEAQ. V was pared by 3 bases and J by 5 bases, with 9 bases of the junction left unmatched. The CDR3 loop spans 15 amino acids.

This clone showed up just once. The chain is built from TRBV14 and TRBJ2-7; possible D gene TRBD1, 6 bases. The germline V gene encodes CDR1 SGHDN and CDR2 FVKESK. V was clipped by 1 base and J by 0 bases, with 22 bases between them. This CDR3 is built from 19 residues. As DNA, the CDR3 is TGTGCCAGCAGCCAAGGACCGGGACACTGGGTTTCGGGCTCCTACGAGCAGTACTTC. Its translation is CASSQGPGHWVSGSYEQYF.

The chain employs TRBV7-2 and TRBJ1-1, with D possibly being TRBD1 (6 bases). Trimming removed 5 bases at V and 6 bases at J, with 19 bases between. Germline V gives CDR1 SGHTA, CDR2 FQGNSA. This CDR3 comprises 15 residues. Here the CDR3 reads CASSPGGGATAEAFF. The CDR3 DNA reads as TGTGCCAGCAGCCCCGGGGGGGGCGCAACGGCTGAAGCTTTCTTT.